Each of the 21 T cell receptor beta chains below was sequenced from the same sample in a study of regulatory T cells in long-lasting Graves disease. Time point meaning: newly diagnosed GD, antithyroid drugs for less than 3 months. Following extraction of RNA from PBMCs, that RNA was used to make the TCR library. Investigators prepared the TCR beta libraries by applying iRepertoire HTBI primers and Arm-PCR of CDR3 regions. TCRdb reprocessed the multiplex PCR reads with MiXCR, giving one entry per CDR3 protein. The table lists around 250,000 distinct CDR3 sequences, approximately 18% of them singletons. These data were also filed under a second study, of T cells in Graves' hyperthyroidism and ophthalmopathy.

Source: peripheral blood mononuclear cells (PBMCs), taken at new diagnosis, from a patient treated with antithyroid drugs. Receptors were obtained from a woman in her 30s with Graves disease.

Many counts were recorded for this clonotype. V and J are TRBV11-2 and TRBJ2-2, with D tentatively TRBD1 or TRBD2 (5 bases each). The CDR3 loop spans 16 amino acids. Per the germline V gene, CDR1 is SGHAT and CDR2 is FQNNGV. Deletions cut 6 bases from V and 1 base from J, with 15 bases between. As DNA, the CDR3 is TGTGCCAGCAGGTTACCAGGGAGAAAGAACACCGGGGAGCTGTTTTTT. It encodes CASRLPGRKNTGELFF.

The sample holds one count of this clonotype. This likely reflects a read error, since a far larger clone is one base away. This sequence joins TRBV12-3 or TRBV12-4 and TRBJ1-1; possible D gene TRBD1, 6 bases. The length of the CDR3 is 15 residues. For the CDR3, the DNA is TGTGCCAGCAGCTTAGGACAGAGATCGAACACTGAAGCTTTCTTT. Amino acids: CASSLGQRSNTEAFF.

In this sample, this clonotype turned up many times. V gene TRBV13 combines with J gene TRBJ2-7; D uncertain. The V end lost 0 bases, the J end lost 3 bases, and 3 bases lay between the germline ends. The CDR3 runs to 12 residues. CDR1 is PRHDT and CDR2 is FYEKMQ in the germline V gene (reference sequence). The CDR3 loop reads CASSLGYYEQYF. The CDR3, as DNA: TGTGCCAGCAGCTTAGGCTACTACGAGCAGTACTTC. Based on the CDR3 plus reference TRBV13 and TRBJ2-7, the full variable domain is AAGVIQSPRHLIKEKRETATLKCYPIPRHDTVYWYQQGPGQDPQFLISFYEKMQSDKGSIPDRFSAQQFSDYHSELNMSSLELGDSALYFCASSLGYYEQYFGPGTRLTVT.

This clonotype was seen more than once but under ten times. The chain carries TRBV6-2 or TRBV6-3 and TRBJ1-5, with 10 bases lining up with TRBD1. The CDR3 has 15 amino acids. In germline, CDR1 is MNHEY, CDR2 SVGEGT. The CDR3 loop reads CATYVGGQGHQPQHF. The DNA for the CDR3 is TGTGCTACATATGTGGGGGGACAGGGGCATCAGCCCCAGCATTTT.

This clonotype showed up just once. This likely traces to a read error, being one base from a far larger clone. This chain joins TRBV5-4 and TRBJ1-6; 8 bases fit TRBD1. The germline gives CDR1 SGHNT, CDR2 YYREEE (reference sequence). The V gene end was trimmed by 4 bases and the J gene end by 4 bases; junction bases not matched to a gene: 7. This CDR3 is 16 amino acids long. CDR3 residues: CASSLADRGYNSPLHF. CDR3 DNA sequence: TGTGCCAGCAGCCTCGCCGACAGGGGTTATAATTCACCCCTCCACTTT.

This clonotype was seen ten or more times. The CDR3 nucleotides are TGTGCCAGCAGCCATCGGGCCTCTGGAAACACCATATATTTT. Its translation is CASSHRASGNTIYF. This chain connects TRBV3-1 to TRBJ1-3; D unclear. The CDR3 length is 14 residues. V was shortened by 3 bases and J by 0 bases, with 6 bases between the two germline ends. The germline V gene encodes CDR1 LGHDT and CDR2 YNNKEL (reference sequence).

At least ten counts were recorded for this clonotype. V is TRBV2 and J is TRBJ1-2; TRBD1 is a possible D gene (5 bases). The CDR3 runs to 12 residues. V lost 10 bases and J 5 bases, leaving 14 bases between the germline ends. The V gene's germline CDR1 is SNHLY and CDR2 FYNNEI. CDR3 region: CANGGTAYGYTF. The CDR3, as DNA: TGTGCCAACGGTGGGACGGCTTATGGCTACACCTTC. Using reference TRBV2 and TRBJ1-2 for the parts outside the CDR3, the full variable domain is EPEVTQTPSHQVTQMGQEVILRCVPISNHLYFYWYRQILGQKVEFLVSFYNNEISEKSEIFDDQFSVERPDGSNFTLKIRSTKLEDSAMYFCANGGTAYGYTFGSGTRLTVV.

This chain uses TRBV5-5 with TRBJ1-2; 7 bases are a match to TRBD1. This CDR3 is 13 amino acids long. CDR1 is SGHKS and CDR2 is YYEKEE in the germline V gene (reference sequence). V gave up 4 bases and J gave up 4 bases; unmatched junction bases: 4. CDR3 bases: TGTGCCAGCAGCCCGTGGGACAGCTATGGCTACACCTTC. Residues: CASSPWDSYGYTF.

This clonotype was recorded a few times. V is TRBV10-2 and J is TRBJ1-2; tentative D call: TRBD1 (5 bases). Looked up from germline, CDR1 is WSHSY and CDR2 is SAAADI. The CDR3 is 14 amino acids. The ends were cut back, 8 bases at V and 2 bases at J, with 15 bases in the middle. Here the CDR3 DNA reads TGCGCCAGCGCCTTGGGGCGGAACAACTATGGCTACACCTTC. Amino acids: CASALGRNNYGYTF.

The chain employs TRBV5-1 and TRBJ2-7, with 7 bases identical to TRBD2. V was clipped by 4 bases and J by 1 base; unmatched bases: 11. CDR1 SGHRS and CDR2 YFSETQ come from the germline V gene. The CDR3 totals 16 residues. This CDR3 is CASSRGDYRISYEQYF. CDR3 in DNA: TGCGCCAGCAGCAGAGGGGACTATCGAATATCCTACGAGCAGTACTTC.

Of note for this clonotype: Only one base separates this from a far larger clonotype, so it likely reflects a read error. This sequence joins TRBV7-2 and TRBJ2-3; D possibly corresponds to TRBD1 (6 bases). The CDR3 runs 16 residues. The germline V gene encodes CDR1 SGHTA and CDR2 FQGNSA. Trimming removed 5 bases at V and 2 bases at J, with 17 bases between. The CDR3 is CASSQARGGATDTQYF. The CDR3 bases are TGTGCCAGCAGCCAAGCCAGGGGCGGAGCCACAGATACGCAGTATTTT.

This clonotype was recorded at least ten times. CDR3: CASSQLGPATGELFF. The CDR3 DNA reads as TGTGCCAGCAGCCAACTGGGACCTGCCACCGGGGAGCTGTTTTTT. The chain joins TRBV4-2 to TRBJ2-2, with D tentatively TRBD1 or TRBD2 (5 bases each). V lost 2 bases and J 4 bases, leaving 11 bases between the germline ends. Germline loops: CDR1 LGHNA, CDR2 YNFKEQ. This CDR3 has 15 amino acids.

This clonotype has more than one count but fewer than ten. An end of the junction does not agree with germline; a read error may underlie this. The genes are TRBV5-1 and TRBJ1-2; 10 bases agree with TRBD1. CDR1 SGHRS and CDR2 YFSETQ come from the germline V gene. The CDR3 has 14 amino acids. The CDR3 bases are TGTGCCAGCAGCCCGGGACAGGGGATTTGGGGCTACACCTTC. Residues: CASSPGQGIWGYTF.

As regards this clonotype: This may be a read error, as it is one base from a much larger clone. V and J are TRBV7-6 and TRBJ2-7; 12 bases are a match to TRBD1. The CDR3 has 15 residues. CDR1 is SGHVS, CDR2 FNYEAQ, per germline. The CDR3 is CAGRPGTGGSGEQYF. CDR3 DNA: TGTGCCGGCAGACCCGGGACAGGGGGCTCGGGGGAGCAGTACTTC.

The count of this clonotype is one. A far larger clone differs by one base, so this is likely a read error. The CDR3 carries no conserved terminal phenylalanine or tryptophan, so it likely arises from a read error. V and J are TRBV5-8 and TRBJ2-1, with a possible D match to TRBD2 (7 bases). CDR3 length: 14 residues. CDR1 is SGHTS and CDR2 is YDEGEE in the germline V gene. This CDR3 reads CASSPGGGRNEQFI. In DNA, the CDR3 is TGCGCCAGCAGCCCCGGCGGGGGCCGAAATGAGCAGTTCATC.

This clonotype showed up many times. V and J are TRBV5-1 and TRBJ1-2; D uncertain. V gave up 6 bases and J gave up 3 bases, with 15 bases separating them. Per germline, CDR1 SGHRS and CDR2 YFSETQ. This CDR3 spans 14 amino acids. This chain's CDR3 is CASNPLGGDYGYTF. As DNA, the CDR3 is TGCGCCAGCAATCCTCTCGGCGGAGACTATGGCTACACCTTC.

This clonotype has a count of ten or more. The chain is built from TRBV5-1 and TRBJ1-4; D not resolved. The CDR3 sequence is 13 residues long. The ends were cut back, 3 bases at V and 8 bases at J, with 11 bases in the middle. The germline CDR1 and CDR2 sequences are SGHRS and YFSETQ. CDR3 sequence: CASSSLSPEKLFF. Here the CDR3 DNA reads TGCGCCAGCAGCTCCTTGTCCCCCGAAAAACTGTTTTTT.

The chain has TRBV6-9 and TRBJ2-5; 8 nucleotides agree with TRBD2. Germline CDR1 reads MNHGY; CDR2 reads SVAAGI. J lost 2 bases, V lost 3 bases, and 11 bases had no gene match. This CDR3 has 17 residues. The CDR3 bases are TGTGCCAGCAGTTACCTCCAGGTAGCGGGGAATCAAGAGACCCAGTACTTC. This codes for CASSYLQVAGNQETQYF.

V and J are TRBV18 and TRBJ2-5; TRBD1 matches 7 bases. The V gene end was trimmed by 6 bases and the J gene end by 5 bases; junction bases not matched to a gene: 9. This CDR3 is built from 14 residues. Germline V CDR1 and CDR2: KGHSH, LQKENI. CDR3 amino acids: CASSPSGQWETQYF. The CDR3 nucleotides read TGTGCCAGCTCCCCCTCGGGACAGTGGGAGACCCAGTACTTC.

The chain couples TRBV11-2 to TRBJ2-7, with D uncertain. V was clipped by 7 bases and J by 7 bases, with 11 bases between them. This CDR3 region has 11 residues. Germline V lookup: CDR1 SGHAT, CDR2 FQNNGV. This CDR3 reads CASNPAREQYF. In DNA, the CDR3 is TGTGCCAGCAACCCCGCCCGGGAGCAGTACTTC.

In DNA, the CDR3 is TGTGCCAGCAGTGAAGCCGGGGCGTTTGGTGAAAAACTGTTTTTT. It is translated as CASSEAGAFGEKLFF. J is TRBJ1-4 and V is TRBV25-1; TRBD1 might be the D (5 bases). V was trimmed by 2 bases and J by 7 bases, leaving 14 bases between them. This CDR3 contains 15 residues. Germline lookup yields CDR1 MGHDK and CDR2 SYGVNS.